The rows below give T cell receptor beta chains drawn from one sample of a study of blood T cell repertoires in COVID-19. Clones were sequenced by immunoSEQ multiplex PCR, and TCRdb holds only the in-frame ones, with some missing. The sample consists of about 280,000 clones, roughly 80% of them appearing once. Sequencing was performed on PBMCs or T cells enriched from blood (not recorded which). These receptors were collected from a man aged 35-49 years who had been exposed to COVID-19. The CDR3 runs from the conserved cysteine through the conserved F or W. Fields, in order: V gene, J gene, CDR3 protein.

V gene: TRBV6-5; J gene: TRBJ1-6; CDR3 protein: CASSHLSSYNSPLHF
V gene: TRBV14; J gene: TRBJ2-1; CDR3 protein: CASSAPGTRTIGEQFF
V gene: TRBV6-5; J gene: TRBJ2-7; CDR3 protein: CASSLLTNTYEQYF
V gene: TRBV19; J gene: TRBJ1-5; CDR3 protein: CASSIDRAADRYQPQHF
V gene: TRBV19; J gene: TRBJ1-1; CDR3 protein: CASSQGPNTEAFF
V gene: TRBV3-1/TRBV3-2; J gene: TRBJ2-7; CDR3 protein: CASSHYGSGREKGEQYF
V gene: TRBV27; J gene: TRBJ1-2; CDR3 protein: CASSATGGARGYTF
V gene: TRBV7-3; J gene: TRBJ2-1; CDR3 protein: CASSPGLAGGLYNEQFF
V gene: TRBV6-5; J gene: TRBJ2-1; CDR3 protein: CASSKLAGEQFF
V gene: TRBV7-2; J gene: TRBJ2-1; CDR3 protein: CASSLEATPNEQFF
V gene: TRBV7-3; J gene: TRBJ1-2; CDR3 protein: CASSLEASLNYGYTF
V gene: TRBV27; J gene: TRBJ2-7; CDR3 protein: CASSSTLAGEFEQYF
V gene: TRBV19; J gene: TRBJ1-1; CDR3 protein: CASSIIDRFEAFF
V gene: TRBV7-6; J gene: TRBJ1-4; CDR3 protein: CASSLEGARANEKLFF
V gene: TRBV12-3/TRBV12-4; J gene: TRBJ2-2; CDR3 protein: CASVGVYTGELFF
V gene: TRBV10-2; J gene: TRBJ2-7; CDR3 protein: CATATGTGLSPYEQYF